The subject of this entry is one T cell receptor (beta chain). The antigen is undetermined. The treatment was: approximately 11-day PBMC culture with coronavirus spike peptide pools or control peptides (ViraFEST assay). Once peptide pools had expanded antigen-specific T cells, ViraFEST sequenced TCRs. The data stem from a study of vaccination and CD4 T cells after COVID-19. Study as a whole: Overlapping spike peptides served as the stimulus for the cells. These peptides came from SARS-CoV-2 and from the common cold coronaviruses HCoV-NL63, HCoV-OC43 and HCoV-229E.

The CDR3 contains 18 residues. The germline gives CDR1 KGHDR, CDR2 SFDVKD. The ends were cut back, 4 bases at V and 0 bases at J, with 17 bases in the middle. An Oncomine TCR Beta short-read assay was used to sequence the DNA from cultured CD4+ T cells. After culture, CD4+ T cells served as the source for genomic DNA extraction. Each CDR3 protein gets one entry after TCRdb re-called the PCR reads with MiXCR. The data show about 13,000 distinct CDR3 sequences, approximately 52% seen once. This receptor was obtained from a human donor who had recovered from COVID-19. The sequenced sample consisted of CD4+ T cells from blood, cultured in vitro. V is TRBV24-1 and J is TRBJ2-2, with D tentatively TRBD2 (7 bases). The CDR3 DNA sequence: TGTGCCACCAGTGACTCCTGGGGGGAGGGGGCGAACACCGGGGAGCTGTTTTTT. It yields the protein CATSDSWGEGANTGELFF.